This TCR beta chain was documented in a study of human T cells and chemical hapten exposure. Whole-study context: Alopecia areata, totalis and universalis patients, mostly female, were included.

Germline V gives CDR1 WSHSY, CDR2 SAAADI. V lost 7 bases to trimming and J lost 6 bases; unmatched junction nucleotides: 10. The CDR3 loop spans 14 amino acids. There are many counts of this clonotype. Its antigen is still unknown. Points from the study as a whole: Versus controls, significantly more large CDR3 similarity clusters arose from expanded TCRs.

Time point denoted: patch test 1, 2 weeks after DPC sensitization. Regarding treatment: therapeutic diphenylcyclopropenone sensitization with weekly scalp DPC. Sample donors consisted of patients with alopecia, aged 18 to 70 years, who were suitable for DPC. Per the study methods: Samples ranged from about 23,224 to 690,600 TCRs, with a median of approximately 91,000. TCRdb reprocessed the RACE reads via MiXCR and lists one record per CDR3 protein. TCRdb's processing, not the authors', yielded these V and J calls. The data contain about 380,000 distinct CDR3 sequences, more than 4.5% of them seen just once; the ten biggest clones take up around 2.3%.

Material: whole blood, obtained in connection with sensitization to the hapten diphenylcyclopropenone (DPC). The chain couples TRBV10-2 to TRBJ2-7; 9 nucleotides match TRBD2. The receptor was isolated from a woman between 50 and 59 years old with alopecia areata. Some clones in this sample may be carry-over from other donors' samples. The CDR3 bases are TGCGCCAGCACTCCTAGCGGGACCCTAGGCGAGCAGTACTTC. Translation: CASTPSGTLGEQYF.